Described below is a single TCR beta chain sequence and its context. Its antigen is undetermined. Each CDR3 protein gets one entry after TCRdb re-called the 5' RACE reads with MiXCR. The data show some 350,000 distinct CDR3 sequences, roughly 15% seen once. Trimming removed 7 bases at V and 6 bases at J, with 9 bases between. The CDR3 length is 11 residues. The V gene's germline CDR1 is SQVTM and CDR2 ANQGSEA. The sample comes from a study of T-cell memory formation after mild COVID-19. Study in general: TCR clusters mostly belonged to single donors.

General study points: Among clones peaking at day 37 in the second wave, SARS-CoV-2 specificity remained unconfirmed.

Source material: PBMCs or a T cell subset sorted from them (not recorded which). V is TRBV29-1 and J is TRBJ2-2, with D tentatively TRBD1 (6 bases). The clonotype was recovered from a man between 18 and 35 years old who had mild COVID-19 (a few samples of this study predate the infection). Cell type and time point are not known. The CDR3 coding sequence is TGCAGCGCTAACAGGGCCGGGGAGCTGTTTTTT. Amino acid sequence: CSANRAGELFF.